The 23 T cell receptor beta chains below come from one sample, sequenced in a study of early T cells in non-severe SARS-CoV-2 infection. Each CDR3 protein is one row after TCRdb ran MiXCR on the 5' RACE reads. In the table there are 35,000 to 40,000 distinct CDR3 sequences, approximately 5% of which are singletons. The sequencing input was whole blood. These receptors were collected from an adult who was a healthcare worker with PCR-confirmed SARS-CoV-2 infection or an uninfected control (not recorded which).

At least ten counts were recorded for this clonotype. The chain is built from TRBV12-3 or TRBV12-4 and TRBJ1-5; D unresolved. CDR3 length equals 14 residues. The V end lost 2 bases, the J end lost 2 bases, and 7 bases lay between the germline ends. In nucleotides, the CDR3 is TGTGCCAGCAGTTTATTTGGGGGCAATCAGCCCCAGCATTTT. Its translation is CASSLFGGNQPQHF.

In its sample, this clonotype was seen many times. CDR3 in amino acids: CASSLAGTGAYEQYF. CDR3 nucleotides: TGTGCCAGCAGCTTAGCGGGGACAGGTGCCTACGAGCAGTACTTC. The chain links TRBV7-9 to TRBJ2-7, with 8 positions matching TRBD1. Losses at the gene ends were 0 bases for V and 2 bases for J; bases not matched to a gene: 3. Per germline, CDR1 SEHNR and CDR2 FQNEAQ (reference sequence). CDR3 length equals 15 residues.

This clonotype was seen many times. CDR3 sequence (DNA): TGTGCCAGCAGTGCGACAGGGGGAAACTATGGCTACACCTTC. It codes for CASSATGGNYGYTF. The rearrangement uses TRBV25-1 and TRBJ1-2, with 9 bases fitting TRBD1. The J segment lost 2 bases and the V segment lost 4 bases, leaving 2 bases of the junction unmatched. Germline assignment: CDR1 MGHDK and CDR2 SYGVNS. This CDR3 has 14 amino acids.

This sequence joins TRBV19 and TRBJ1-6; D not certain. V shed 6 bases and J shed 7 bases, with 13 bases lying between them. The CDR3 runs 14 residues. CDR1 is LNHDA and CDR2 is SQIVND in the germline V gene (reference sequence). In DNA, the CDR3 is TGTGCCAGTAGGACCCGGTCGGGAAATTCACCCCTCCACTTT. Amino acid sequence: CASRTRSGNSPLHF.

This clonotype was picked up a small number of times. CDR3 nucleotides: TGTGCCAGCAGACCCCGGGGGGGGCGCGGTAGGAACACCGGGGAGCTGTTTTTT. This codes for CASRPRGGRGRNTGELFF. This chain uses TRBV12-3 or TRBV12-4 with TRBJ2-2, with 8 positions matching TRBD2. This CDR3 comprises 18 residues. V lost 6 bases, J lost 1 base, and 13 bases stayed unmatched.

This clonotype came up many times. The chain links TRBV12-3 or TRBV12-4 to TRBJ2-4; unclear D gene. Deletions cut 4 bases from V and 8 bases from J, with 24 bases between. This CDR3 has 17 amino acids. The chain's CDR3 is CASSSYTIGSSRDIQYF. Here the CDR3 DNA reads TGTGCCAGCAGTTCTTACACCATCGGCTCGAGTAGAGACATTCAGTACTTC.

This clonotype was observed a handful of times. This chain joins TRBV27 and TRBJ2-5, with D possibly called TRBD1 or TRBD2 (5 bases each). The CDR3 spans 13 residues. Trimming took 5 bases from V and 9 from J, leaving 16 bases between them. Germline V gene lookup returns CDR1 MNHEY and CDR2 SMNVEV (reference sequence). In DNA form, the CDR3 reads TGTGCCAGCAGTCAACCCCCCATGGGGGCCCAGTACTTC. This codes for CASSQPPMGAQYF.

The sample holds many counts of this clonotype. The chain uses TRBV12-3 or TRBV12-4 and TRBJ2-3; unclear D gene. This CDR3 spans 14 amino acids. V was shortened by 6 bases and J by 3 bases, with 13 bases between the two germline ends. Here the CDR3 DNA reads TGTGCCAGCAGGTACCGGGTCGGGACAGATACGCAGTATTTT. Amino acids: CASRYRVGTDTQYF.

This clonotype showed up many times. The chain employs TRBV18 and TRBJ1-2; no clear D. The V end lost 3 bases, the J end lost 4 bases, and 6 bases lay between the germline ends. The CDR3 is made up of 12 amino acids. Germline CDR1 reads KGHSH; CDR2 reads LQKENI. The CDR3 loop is CASSPQTYGYTF. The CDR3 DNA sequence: TGTGCCAGCTCACCGCAGACCTATGGCTACACCTTC. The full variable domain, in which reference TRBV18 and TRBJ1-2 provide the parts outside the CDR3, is NAGVMQNPRHLVRRRGQEARLRCSPMKGHSHVYWYRQLPEEGLKFMVYLQKENIIDESGMPKERFSAEFPKEGPSILRIQQVVRGDSAAYFCASSPQTYGYTFGSGTRLTVV.

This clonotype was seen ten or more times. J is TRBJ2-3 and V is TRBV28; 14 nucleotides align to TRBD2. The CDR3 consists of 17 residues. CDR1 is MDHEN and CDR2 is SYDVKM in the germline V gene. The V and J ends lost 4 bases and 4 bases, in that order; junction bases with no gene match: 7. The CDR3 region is CASSSFGLAGGADTQYF. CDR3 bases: TGTGCCAGCAGTTCATTTGGACTAGCGGGAGGTGCAGATACGCAGTATTTT.

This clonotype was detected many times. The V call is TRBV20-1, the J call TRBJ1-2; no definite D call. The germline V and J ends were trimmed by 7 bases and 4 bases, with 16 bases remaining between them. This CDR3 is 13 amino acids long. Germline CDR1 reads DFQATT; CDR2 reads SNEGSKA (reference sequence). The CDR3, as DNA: TGCAGTGGAATTAGTTTGGACGGCTATGGCTACACCTTC. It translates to CSGISLDGYGYTF.

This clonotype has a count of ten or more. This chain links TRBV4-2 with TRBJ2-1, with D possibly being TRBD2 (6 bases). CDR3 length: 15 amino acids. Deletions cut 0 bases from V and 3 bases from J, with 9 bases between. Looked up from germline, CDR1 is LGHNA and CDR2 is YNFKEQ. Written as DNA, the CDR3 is TGTGCCAGCAGCCAAGAGTGGGGGGTCTACAATGAGCAGTTCTTC. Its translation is CASSQEWGVYNEQFF.

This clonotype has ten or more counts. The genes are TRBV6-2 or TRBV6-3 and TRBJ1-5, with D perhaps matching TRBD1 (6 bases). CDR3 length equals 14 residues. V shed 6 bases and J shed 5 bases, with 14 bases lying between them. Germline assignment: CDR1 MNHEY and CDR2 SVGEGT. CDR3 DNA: TGTGCCAGCAGACCTAACAGGGAGGATCAGCCCCAGCATTTT. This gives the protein CASRPNREDQPQHF.

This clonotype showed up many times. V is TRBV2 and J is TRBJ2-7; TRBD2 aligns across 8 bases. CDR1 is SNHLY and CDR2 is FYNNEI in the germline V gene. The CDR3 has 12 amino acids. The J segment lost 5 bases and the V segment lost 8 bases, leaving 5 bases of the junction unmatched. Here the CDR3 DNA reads TGTGCCAGCCACGGGGGGGGCGACGAGCAGTACTTC. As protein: CASHGGGDEQYF.

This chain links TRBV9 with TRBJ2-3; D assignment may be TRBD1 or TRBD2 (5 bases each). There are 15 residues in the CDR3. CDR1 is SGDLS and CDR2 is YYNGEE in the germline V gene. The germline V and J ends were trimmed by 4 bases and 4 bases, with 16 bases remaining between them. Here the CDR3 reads CASSPQGRGADTQYF. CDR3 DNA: TGTGCCAGCAGCCCGCAGGGACGGGGCGCAGATACGCAGTATTTT.

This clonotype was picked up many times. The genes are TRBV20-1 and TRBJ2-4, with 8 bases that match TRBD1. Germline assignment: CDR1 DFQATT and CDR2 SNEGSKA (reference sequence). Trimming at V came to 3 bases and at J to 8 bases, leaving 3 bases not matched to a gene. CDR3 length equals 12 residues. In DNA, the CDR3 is TGCAGTGCTAGCCAGGACAGGGACATTCAGTACTTC. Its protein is CSASQDRDIQYF.

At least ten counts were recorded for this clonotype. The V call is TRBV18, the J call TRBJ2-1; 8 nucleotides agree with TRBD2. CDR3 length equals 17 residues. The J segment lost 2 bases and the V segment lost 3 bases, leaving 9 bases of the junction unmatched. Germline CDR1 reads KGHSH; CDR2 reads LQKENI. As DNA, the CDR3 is TGTGCCAGCTCACCCTTCTCAAGCGGGAGAGCCTACAATGAGCAGTTCTTC. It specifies CASSPFSSGRAYNEQFF.

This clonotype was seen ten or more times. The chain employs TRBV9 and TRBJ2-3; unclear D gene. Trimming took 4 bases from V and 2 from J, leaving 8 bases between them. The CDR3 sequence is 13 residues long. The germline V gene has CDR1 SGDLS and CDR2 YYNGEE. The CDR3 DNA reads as TGTGCCAGCAGCCTCTATCTCACAGATACGCAGTATTTT. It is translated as CASSLYLTDTQYF.

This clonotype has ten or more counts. The CDR3 protein is CATSDFAGGRYTGELFF. DNA of the CDR3: TGTGCCACCAGTGATTTTGCGGGGGGCAGGTACACCGGGGAGCTGTTTTTT. The chain employs TRBV24-1 and TRBJ2-2, with 8 bases aligning to TRBD2. Germline values: CDR1 KGHDR, CDR2 SFDVKD. The CDR3 spans 17 residues. V shed 1 base, J shed 3 bases, and the junction held 6 bases outside the gene matches.

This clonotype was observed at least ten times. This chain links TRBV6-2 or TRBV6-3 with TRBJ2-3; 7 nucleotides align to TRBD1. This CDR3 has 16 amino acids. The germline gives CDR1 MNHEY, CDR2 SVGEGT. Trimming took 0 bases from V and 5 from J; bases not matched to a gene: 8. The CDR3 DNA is TGTGCCAGCAGTTACTCCTCCGGGACAGCTGTAGATACGCAGTATTTT. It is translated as CASSYSSGTAVDTQYF.

CDR3 in amino acids: CSAPRTGELQTQYF. CDR3 DNA sequence: TGCAGTGCCCCGCGGACTGGGGAACTGCAGACCCAGTACTTC. The chain employs TRBV20-1 and TRBJ2-5; the D gene is possibly TRBD2 (5 bases). CDR1 is DFQATT and CDR2 is SNEGSKA in the germline V gene (reference sequence). This CDR3 contains 14 residues. The V end lost 6 bases, the J end lost 6 bases, and 20 bases lay between the germline ends.

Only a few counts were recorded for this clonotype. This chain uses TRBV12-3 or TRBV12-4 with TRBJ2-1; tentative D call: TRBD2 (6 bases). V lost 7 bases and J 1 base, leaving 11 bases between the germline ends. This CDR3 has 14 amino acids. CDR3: CASNQRVSYNEQFF. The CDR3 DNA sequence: TGTGCCAGCAATCAGCGGGTATCCTACAATGAGCAGTTCTTC.

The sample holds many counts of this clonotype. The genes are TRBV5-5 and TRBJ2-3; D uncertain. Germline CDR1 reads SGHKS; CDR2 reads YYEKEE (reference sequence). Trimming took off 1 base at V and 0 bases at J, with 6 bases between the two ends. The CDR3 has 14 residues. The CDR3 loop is CASSLTSSTDTQYF. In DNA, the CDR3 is TGTGCCAGCAGCTTGACAAGTAGCACAGATACGCAGTATTTT.